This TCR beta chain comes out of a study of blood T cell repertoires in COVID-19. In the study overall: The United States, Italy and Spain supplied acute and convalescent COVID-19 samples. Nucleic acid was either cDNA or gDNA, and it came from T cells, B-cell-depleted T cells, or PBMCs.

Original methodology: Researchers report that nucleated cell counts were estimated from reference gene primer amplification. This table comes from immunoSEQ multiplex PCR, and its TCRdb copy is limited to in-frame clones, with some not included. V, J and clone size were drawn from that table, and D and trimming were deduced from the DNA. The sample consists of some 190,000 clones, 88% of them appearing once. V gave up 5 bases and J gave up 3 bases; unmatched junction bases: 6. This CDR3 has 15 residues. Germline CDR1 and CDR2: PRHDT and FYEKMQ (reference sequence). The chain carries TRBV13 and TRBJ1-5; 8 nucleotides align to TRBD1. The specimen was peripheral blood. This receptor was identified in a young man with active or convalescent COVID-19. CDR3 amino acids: CASSTRTGYNQPQHF. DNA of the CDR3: TGTGCCAGCAGCACCCGGACAGGGTACAATCAGCCCCAGCATTTT.